These 26 T cell receptor beta chains came from one sample sequenced in a study of cytomegalovirus exposure and HLA in healthy donors. The PCR had 60 Vbeta and 13 Jbeta primers. Clones were read by immunoSEQ multiplex PCR, and TCRdb kept only the in-frame ones, dropping some. The top ten clones hold about 10% of a sample with approximately 210,000 clones, under 85% of them seen once. The sequencing input was PBMCs. The receptor set was obtained from a woman between 45 and 60 years old in good health and CMV-seropositive.

In DNA, the CDR3 is TGCGCCAGCAGCTTGGGGACTAGCGGGAAAGAGACCCAGTACTTC. It translates to CASSLGTSGKETQYF. The chain has TRBV5-1 and TRBJ2-5, with 12 nucleotides matching TRBD2. The V gene's germline CDR1 is SGHRS and CDR2 YFSETQ. J lost 3 bases, V lost 0 bases, and 0 bases had no gene match. This CDR3 is 15 amino acids long.

This clone was detected once. The chain uses TRBV7-9 and TRBJ1-5; TRBD1 is a possible D gene (6 bases). Germline V lookup: CDR1 SEHNR, CDR2 FQNEAQ (reference sequence). Deletions cut 5 bases from V and 3 bases from J, with 14 bases between. The CDR3 length is 15 residues. The CDR3 sequence is CASSVSGQNNQPQHF. In nucleotides, the CDR3 is TGTGCCAGCAGCGTATCAGGACAGAACAATCAGCCCCAGCATTTT.

Here the CDR3 DNA reads TGTGCCAGCTCACCACCGGCAGGCAATTCACCCCTCCACTTT. It specifies CASSPPAGNSPLHF. The V call is TRBV18, the J call TRBJ1-6; D call uncertain. CDR3 length equals 14 residues. Trimming took off 0 bases at V and 7 bases at J, with 7 bases between the two ends. Germline V gene lookup returns CDR1 KGHSH and CDR2 LQKENI. Filled out from reference TRBV18 and TRBJ1-6, the complete variable domain reads NAGVMQNPRHLVRRRGQEARLRCSPMKGHSHVYWYRQLPEEGLKFMVYLQKENIIDESGMPKERFSAEFPKEGPSILRIQQVVRGDSAAYFCASSPPAGNSPLHFGNGTRLTVT.

The chain combines TRBV19 with TRBJ2-2; no definite D call. This CDR3 region has 15 residues. Germline CDR1 and CDR2: LNHDA and SQIVND (reference sequence). V was shortened by 1 base and J by 6 bases, with 12 bases between the two germline ends. The CDR3 coding sequence is TGTGCCAGTAGTATAGCTCCTTCGTCGGCCGGGGAGCTGTTTTTT. It specifies CASSIAPSSAGELFF.

This chain connects TRBV7-2 to TRBJ2-5; 11 bases are a match to TRBD2. Germline CDR1 SGHTA, CDR2 FQGNSA. The CDR3 runs to 18 residues. V gave up 0 bases and J gave up 9 bases; unmatched junction bases: 15. CDR3 protein: CASSLAPGTSGGATAQYF. The CDR3 nucleotides read TGTGCCAGCAGCTTAGCCCCAGGGACTAGCGGAGGGGCGACGGCCCAGTACTTC. The entire variable domain, with the rest obtained from reference TRBV7-2 and TRBJ2-5, is as follows: GAGVSQSPSNKVTEKGKDVELRCDPISGHTALYWYRQSLGQGLEFLIYFQGNSAPDKSGLPSDRFSAERTGGSVSTLTIQRTQQEDSAVYLCASSLAPGTSGGATAQYFGPGTRLLVL.

The chain has TRBV28 and TRBJ1-6; 8 positions match TRBD1. With V trimmed by 5 bases and J by 6 bases, 3 bases remained unmatched. CDR3 length: 14 amino acids. Looked up from germline, CDR1 is MDHEN and CDR2 is SYDVKM. The CDR3 DNA reads TGTGCCAGCAGTCGGGACAGGTCTAATTCACCCCTCCACTTT. Protein sequence: CASSRDRSNSPLHF.

V is TRBV28 and J is TRBJ1-6; possibly TRBD1 for D (6 bases). Per germline, CDR1 MDHEN and CDR2 SYDVKM. The CDR3 has 15 residues. V shed 6 bases and J shed 3 bases, with 12 bases lying between them. Here the CDR3 DNA reads TGTGCCAGCAGCCGTCAGGGGATCTATAATTCACCCCTCCACTTT. It specifies CASSRQGIYNSPLHF. Supplemented by reference TRBV28 and TRBJ1-6, the full variable domain reads DVKVTQSSRYLVKRTGEKVFLECVQDMDHENMFWYRQDPGLGLRLIYFSYDVKMKEKGDIPEGYSVSREKKERFSLILESASTNQTSMYLCASSRQGIYNSPLHFGNGTRLTVT.

V gene TRBV7-2 combines with J gene TRBJ1-2; a possible D gene is TRBD1 (5 bases). V was pared by 2 bases and J by 4 bases, with 11 bases between. The CDR3 spans 14 residues. From germline, CDR1 is SGHTA and CDR2 FQGNSA. CDR3 in DNA: TGTGCCAGCAGCTTATCGCAGGGATCCTATGGCTACACCTTC. This encodes CASSLSQGSYGYTF.

This clone was picked up one time. The gene calls are TRBV29-1 and TRBJ2-5, with a possible D match to TRBD2 (5 bases). Germline V gene lookup returns CDR1 SQVTM and CDR2 ANQGSEA. The CDR3 extends over 13 amino acids. This CDR3 reads CSYPGLPGETQYF. The CDR3 nucleotides are TGCAGTTACCCGGGCCTCCCGGGGGAGACCCAGTACTTC.

The chain links TRBV6-5 to TRBJ2-7; D is unclear. The germline V gene has CDR1 MNHEY and CDR2 SVGAGI. Trimming cost V 7 bases and J 5 bases, with 6 bases left between them. CDR3 size: 10 residues. The CDR3 here is CASNKNEQYF. As DNA, the CDR3 is TGTGCCAGCAATAAAAACGAGCAGTACTTC.

This chain uses TRBV27 with TRBJ2-7; TRBD1 agrees at 7 bases. The CDR3 is made up of 14 amino acids. The ends lost 6 bases at V and 2 bases at J; junction bases unmatched: 7. The V gene's germline CDR1 is MNHEY and CDR2 SMNVEV (reference sequence). The CDR3 DNA is TGTGCCAGCAGGGAATTGGGGACAGCCTACGAGCAGTACTTC. Protein: CASRELGTAYEQYF.

The J gene is TRBJ1-4, the V gene TRBV7-2; D gene unclear. V lost 5 bases, J lost 2 bases, and 12 bases lay in between. CDR1 and CDR2 (germline): SGHTA, FQGNSA. The CDR3 runs to 15 residues. Here the CDR3 reads CASSSRFWTNEKLFF. The CDR3 DNA follows: TGTGCCAGCAGCAGCCGGTTTTGGACTAATGAAAAACTGTTTTTT.

The chain combines TRBV25-1 with TRBJ1-2; D not resolved. This CDR3 comprises 13 residues. Germline V gene data show CDR1 as MGHDK and CDR2 as SYGVNS. V was clipped by 1 base and J by 7 bases, with 10 bases between them. The CDR3 reads CASSEWAAAGYTF. The CDR3 bases are TGTGCCAGCAGTGAATGGGCAGCGGCTGGCTACACCTTC.

V and J are TRBV7-2 and TRBJ2-3, with D unclear. The germline V gene encodes CDR1 SGHTA and CDR2 FQGNSA. This CDR3 contains 12 residues. With 0 bases removed from V and 7 bases from J, the gap between germline ends came to 5 bases. The CDR3, as DNA: TGTGCCAGCAGCTTAGCGGAGAATACGCAGTATTTT. Protein: CASSLAENTQYF.

This clone was observed a single time. The V call is TRBV18, the J call TRBJ1-2, with D maybe TRBD1 (5 bases). The CDR3 runs to 14 residues. In germline, CDR1 is KGHSH, CDR2 LQKENI. V lost 2 bases, J lost 5 bases, and 12 bases lay in between. The CDR3 coding sequence is TGTGCCAGCTCACCATCGGTACAGGATTATGGCTACACCTTC. This gives the protein CASSPSVQDYGYTF.

This clone was observed a handful of times. V gene TRBV6-6 combines with J gene TRBJ1-1, with a tentative D call TRBD1 (5 bases). Germline lookup yields CDR1 MNHNY and CDR2 SVGAGI (reference sequence). The CDR3 covers 13 residues. The V end lost 7 bases, the J end lost 1 base, and 10 bases lay between the germline ends. CDR3 bases: TGTGCCAGCAATAGGGGCCAGAACACTGAAGCTTTCTTT. Translation: CASNRGQNTEAFF.

J is TRBJ1-2 and V is TRBV20-1, with D tentatively TRBD1 (5 bases). The CDR3 loop spans 11 amino acids. V gave up 7 bases and J gave up 6 bases, with 12 bases separating them. In germline, CDR1 is DFQATT, CDR2 SNEGSKA (reference sequence). CDR3 in amino acids: CSGAGNHGYTF. CDR3 coding DNA: TGCAGTGGAGCAGGGAATCATGGCTACACCTTC.

This clone appeared a single time. This chain uses TRBV30 with TRBJ1-1; tentative D call: TRBD1 (6 bases). Trimming left V 3 bases short and J 6 bases short, with 14 bases between. CDR1 and CDR2 (germline): GTSNPN, SVGIG (reference sequence). The CDR3 is made up of 13 amino acids. The CDR3 loop reads CAWRWGPGAEAFF. In nucleotides, the CDR3 is TGTGCCTGGAGATGGGGGCCCGGGGCTGAAGCTTTCTTT.

V and J are TRBV27 and TRBJ1-2; 7 positions agree with TRBD1. The length of the CDR3 is 14 residues. V dropped 2 bases and J dropped 8; count of bases not matched to a gene: 8. Germline V gene lookup returns CDR1 MNHEY and CDR2 SMNVEV (reference sequence). The CDR3 loop reads CASSLGTGVWGYTF. CDR3 DNA sequence: TGTGCCAGCAGTTTAGGAACAGGGGTCTGGGGCTACACCTTC.

The chain has TRBV2 and TRBJ2-4, with TRBD1 identical over 7 bases. Trimming took 6 bases from V and 3 from J; bases not matched to a gene: 5. CDR1 and CDR2 from the germline V gene are SNHLY and FYNNEI. The CDR3 runs 14 residues. The CDR3 here is CASSSTGFKNIQYF. The CDR3 bases are TGTGCCAGCAGCTCGACAGGGTTCAAAAACATTCAGTACTTC.

The chain links TRBV19 to TRBJ1-2; 8 bases are a match to TRBD1. Losses at the gene ends were 4 bases for V and 5 bases for J; bases not matched to a gene: 9. Germline assignment: CDR1 LNHDA and CDR2 SQIVND (reference sequence). The length of the CDR3 is 15 residues. This CDR3 reads CASSTSAGGEYGYTF. For the CDR3, the DNA is TGTGCCAGTAGTACATCGGCAGGGGGCGAATATGGCTACACCTTC.

The chain combines TRBV20-1 with TRBJ1-4; D unclear. The CDR3 consists of 11 residues. V shed 3 bases and J shed 8 bases, with 7 bases lying between them. CDR1 is DFQATT and CDR2 is SNEGSKA in the germline V gene (reference sequence). CDR3 in amino acids: CSASAEEKLFF. CDR3 in DNA: TGCAGTGCTAGTGCGGAAGAAAAACTGTTTTTT.

The rearrangement links TRBV28 to TRBJ1-5, with a possible D match to TRBD1 (5 bases). This CDR3 comprises 17 residues. The germline V and J ends were trimmed by 4 bases and 0 bases, with 16 bases remaining between them. CDR1 MDHEN and CDR2 SYDVKM come from the germline V gene. The CDR3 here is CASSSPFGGYSNQPQHF. The CDR3 nucleotides read TGTGCCAGCAGTTCCCCTTTTGGGGGGTATAGCAATCAGCCCCAGCATTTT.

Of note for this clone: One end of the junction varies from germline; a read error may be responsible. The chain carries TRBV7-3 and TRBJ1-6; D perhaps matches TRBD1 (5 bases). Germline V gene lookup returns CDR1 SGHTA and CDR2 FQGTGA. This CDR3 is built from 15 residues. As DNA, the CDR3 is TGTTCCAGCAGCTTAGCCCAGGGCTGGAATTCACCCCTCCACTTT. Protein sequence: CSSSLAQGWNSPLHF.

This clone was detected only once. CDR3 in amino acids: CASSRDSGSSYNSPLHF. DNA for the CDR3: TGTGCCAGCAGCAGGGACAGTGGAAGCTCCTATAATTCACCCCTCCACTTT. The chain uses TRBV5-4 and TRBJ1-6; 7 positions agree with TRBD1. This CDR3 spans 17 amino acids. J lost 0 bases, V lost 4 bases, and 7 bases had no gene match. Germline lookup yields CDR1 SGHNT and CDR2 YYREEE (reference sequence).

The chain joins TRBV27 to TRBJ2-1; possible D gene TRBD1, 5 bases. The V end lost 5 bases, the J end lost 7 bases, and 15 bases lay between the germline ends. The CDR3 length is 14 residues. Germline V CDR1 and CDR2: MNHEY, SMNVEV (reference sequence). The CDR3 is CASSPLGAVNEQFF. The DNA of the CDR3 is TGTGCCAGCAGTCCGCTAGGGGCGGTTAATGAGCAGTTCTTC.